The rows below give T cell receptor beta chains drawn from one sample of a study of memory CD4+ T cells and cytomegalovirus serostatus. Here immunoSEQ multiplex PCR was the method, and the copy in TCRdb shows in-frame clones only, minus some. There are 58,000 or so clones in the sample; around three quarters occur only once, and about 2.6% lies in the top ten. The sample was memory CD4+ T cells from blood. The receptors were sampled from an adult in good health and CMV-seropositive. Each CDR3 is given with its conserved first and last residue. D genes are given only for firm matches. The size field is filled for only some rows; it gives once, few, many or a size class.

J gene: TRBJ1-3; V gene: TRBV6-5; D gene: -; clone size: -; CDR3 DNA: TGTGCCAGCAGTTACTCCACCGCTTCTGGAAACACCATATATTTT; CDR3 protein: CASSYSTASGNTIYF
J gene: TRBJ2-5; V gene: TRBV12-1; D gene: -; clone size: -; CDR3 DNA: TGTGCCAGCAGCTCCCATCGAGGGAGCGAAACCCAAGAGACCCAGTACTTC; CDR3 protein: CASSSHRGSETQETQYF
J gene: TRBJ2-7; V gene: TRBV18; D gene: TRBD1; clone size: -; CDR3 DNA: TGTGCCAGCTCATCGACAGGGGGGGCCTACGAGCAGTACTTC; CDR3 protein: CASSSTGGAYEQYF
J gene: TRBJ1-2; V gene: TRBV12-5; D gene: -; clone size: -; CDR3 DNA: TGTGCTAGTGGTCATAACTATGGCTACACCTTC; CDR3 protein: CASGHNYGYTF
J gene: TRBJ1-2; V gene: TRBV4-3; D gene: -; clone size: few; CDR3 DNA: TGCGCCAGCAGCCAATCCGGGAACTATGGCTACACCTTC; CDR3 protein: CASSQSGNYGYTF
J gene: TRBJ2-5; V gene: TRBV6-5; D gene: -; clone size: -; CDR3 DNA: TGTGCCAGCGGCACACAAGAGACCCAGTACTTC; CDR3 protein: CASGTQETQYF
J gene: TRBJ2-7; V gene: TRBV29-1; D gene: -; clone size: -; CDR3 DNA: TGCAGCGTCGCCTTGCCCTCCCACGAGCAGTACTTC; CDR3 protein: CSVALPSHEQYF
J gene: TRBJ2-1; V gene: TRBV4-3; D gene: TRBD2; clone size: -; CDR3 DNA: TGCGCCAGCAGCCAAGATGAGGGGAGGGGTGAGCAGTTCTTC; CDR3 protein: CASSQDEGRGEQFF
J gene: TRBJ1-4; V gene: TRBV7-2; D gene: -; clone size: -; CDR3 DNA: TGTGCCAGCAGCCCGGTCGCAACTAATGAAAAACTGTTTTTT; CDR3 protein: CASSPVATNEKLFF
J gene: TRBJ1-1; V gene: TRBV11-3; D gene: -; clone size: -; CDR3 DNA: TGTGCCAGCAGCCTGGTCTGGGGGACTGAAGCTTTCTTT; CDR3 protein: CASSLVWGTEAFF
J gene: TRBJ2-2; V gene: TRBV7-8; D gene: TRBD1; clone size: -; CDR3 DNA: TGTGCCAGCAGCTCCCGGGACAGGGGACGTGGCGGGGAGCTGTTTTTT; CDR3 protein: CASSSRDRGRGGELFF
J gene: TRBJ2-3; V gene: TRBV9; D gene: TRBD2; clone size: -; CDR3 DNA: TGTGCCAGCAGCGTAAGTTTGAGCAGGCCCCGAGCTAGCGGGGGGAATACGCAGTATTTT; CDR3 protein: CASSVSLSRPRASGGNTQYF
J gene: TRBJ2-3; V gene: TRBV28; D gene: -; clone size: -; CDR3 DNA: TGTGCCAGCGGTCCCTTTCCAGGGGTGACAGATACGCAGTATTTT; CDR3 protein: CASGPFPGVTDTQYF
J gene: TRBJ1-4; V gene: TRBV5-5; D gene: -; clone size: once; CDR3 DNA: TGTGCCAGCAGCTTACTGGCGGCCTCAACTAATGAAAAACTGTTTTTT; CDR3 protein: CASSLLAASTNEKLFF
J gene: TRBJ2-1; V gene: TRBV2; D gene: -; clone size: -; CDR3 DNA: TGTGCCAGCACACGACCGGAAATCCAATACAATGAGCAGTTCTTC; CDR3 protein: CASTRPEIQYNEQFF
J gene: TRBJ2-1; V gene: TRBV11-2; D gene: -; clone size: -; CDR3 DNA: TGTGCCAGCAGCTTAATCGTGAGTGCAGACAATGAGCAGTTCTTC; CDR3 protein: CASSLIVSADNEQFF
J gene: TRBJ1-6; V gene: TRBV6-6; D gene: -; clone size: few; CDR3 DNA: TGTGCCAGCTCGCTGGGCCCCCTTTTTCATTCACCCCTCCACTTT; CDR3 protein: CASSLGPLFHSPLHF
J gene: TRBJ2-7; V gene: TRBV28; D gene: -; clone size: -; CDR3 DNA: TGTGCCAGCAGTTGGGAGGCGGGATCCTACGAGCAGTACTTC; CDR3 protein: CASSWEAGSYEQYF
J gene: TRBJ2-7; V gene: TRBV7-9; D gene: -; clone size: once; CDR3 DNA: TGTGCCAGCAGCTTACGGGAGTACGAGCAGTACTTC; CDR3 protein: CASSLREYEQYF
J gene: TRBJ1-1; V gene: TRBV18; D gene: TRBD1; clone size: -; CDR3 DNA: TGTGCCAGCTCACAACTACCGACAGGGCCGGGCACTGAAGCTTTCTTT; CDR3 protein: CASSQLPTGPGTEAFF
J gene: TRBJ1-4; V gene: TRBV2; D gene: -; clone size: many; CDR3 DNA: TGTGCCAGCAACTCACAGGGCCCGGGGGAAAAACTGTTTTTT; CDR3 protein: CASNSQGPGEKLFF
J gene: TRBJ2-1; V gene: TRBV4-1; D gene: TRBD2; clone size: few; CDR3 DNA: TGCGCCAGCAGCCACCAGCGGGAGGGGGGCAATGAGCAGTTCTTC; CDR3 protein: CASSHQREGGNEQFF
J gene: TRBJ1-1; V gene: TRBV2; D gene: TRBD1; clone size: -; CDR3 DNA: TGTGCCAGCAGTGTGGTCAGGGGGGACACTGAAGCTTTCTTT; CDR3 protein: CASSVVRGDTEAFF
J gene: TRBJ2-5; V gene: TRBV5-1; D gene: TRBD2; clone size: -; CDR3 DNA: TGCGCCAGCAGGTTCGGCGGGGGGGTATACCAAGAGACCCAGTACTTC; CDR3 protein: CASRFGGGVYQETQYF
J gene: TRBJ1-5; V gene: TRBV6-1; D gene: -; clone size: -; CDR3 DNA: TGTGCCACCCGACCTACCAGGGAGAATCAGCCCCAGCATTTT; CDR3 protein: CATRPTRENQPQHF
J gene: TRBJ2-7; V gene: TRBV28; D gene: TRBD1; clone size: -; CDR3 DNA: TGTGCCACCCTGGACAGGGTATCACGAGAGCAGTACTTC; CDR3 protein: CATLDRVSREQYF
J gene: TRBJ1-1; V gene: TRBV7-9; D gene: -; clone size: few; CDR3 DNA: TGTGCCAGCGTCCCAGGTTTGAACACTGAAGCTTTCTTT; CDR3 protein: CASVPGLNTEAFF
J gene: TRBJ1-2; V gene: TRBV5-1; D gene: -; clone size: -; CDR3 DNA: TGCGCCAGCAGCTTGGCCAAGGGGCCCACCTCCAGTTATGGCTACACCTTC; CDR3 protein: CASSLAKGPTSSYGYTF
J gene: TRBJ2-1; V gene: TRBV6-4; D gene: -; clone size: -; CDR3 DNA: TGTGCCAGCAGTGACTCTAGGGGCTCGCCTCGGAATGAGCAGTTCTTC; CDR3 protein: CASSDSRGSPRNEQFF
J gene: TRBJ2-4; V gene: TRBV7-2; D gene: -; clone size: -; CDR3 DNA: TGTGCCAGCAGCCCACAGGGCTTGGGGAACATTCAGTACTTC; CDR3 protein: CASSPQGLGNIQYF
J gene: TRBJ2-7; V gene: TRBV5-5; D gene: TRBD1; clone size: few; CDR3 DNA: TGTGCCAGCAGCTTCTCTACGGACAGGGTCGTTCCGGACGAGCAGTACTTC; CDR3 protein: CASSFSTDRVVPDEQYF
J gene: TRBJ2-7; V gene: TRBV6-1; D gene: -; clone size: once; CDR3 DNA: TGTGCCAGCAGTGAAATCCTAAGCGGTTCTGGCTCCTACGAGCAGTACTTC; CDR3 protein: CASSEILSGSGSYEQYF
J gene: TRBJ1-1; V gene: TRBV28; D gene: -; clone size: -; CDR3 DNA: TGTGCCAGCCCCCCGGGGTGGGGGCCACTGAACACTGAAGCTTTCTTT; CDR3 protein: CASPPGWGPLNTEAFF
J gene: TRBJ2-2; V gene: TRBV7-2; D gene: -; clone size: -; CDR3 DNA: TGTGCCAGCAGCTTTCCTTTAGGGAGGCCGGGCACCGGGGAGCTGTTTTTT; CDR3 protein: CASSFPLGRPGTGELFF
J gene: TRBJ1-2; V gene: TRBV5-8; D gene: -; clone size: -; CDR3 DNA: TGTGCCAGCAGCTTGGACCTACAAGGGTATGGCTACACCTTC; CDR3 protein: CASSLDLQGYGYTF
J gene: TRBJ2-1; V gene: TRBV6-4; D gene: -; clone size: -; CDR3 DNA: TGTGCCAGCGGACAGGAGGAGACTAGTCCTCCGTTCTTC; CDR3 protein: CASGQEETSPPFF
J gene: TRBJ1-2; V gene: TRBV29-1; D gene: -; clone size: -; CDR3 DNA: TGCAGCGTCCCAGTCCGGCAGGGGACTGGCTACACCTTC; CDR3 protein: CSVPVRQGTGYTF
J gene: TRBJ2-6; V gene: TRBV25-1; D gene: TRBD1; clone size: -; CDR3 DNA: TGTGCCAGCAGTCCCACGACAGGGATGGGTGGTGGGGCCAACGTCCTGACTTTC; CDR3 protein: CASSPTTGMGGGANVLTF
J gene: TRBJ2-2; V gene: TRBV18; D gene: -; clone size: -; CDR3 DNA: TGTGCCAGCTCACCATTCGGGGGTTCCAACACCGGGGAGCTGTTTTTT; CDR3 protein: CASSPFGGSNTGELFF
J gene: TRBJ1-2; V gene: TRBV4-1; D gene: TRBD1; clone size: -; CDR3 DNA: TGCGCCAGCAGCCGATTGTCTCAGGGGACAGGGAACTATGGCTACACCTTC; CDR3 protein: CASSRLSQGTGNYGYTF
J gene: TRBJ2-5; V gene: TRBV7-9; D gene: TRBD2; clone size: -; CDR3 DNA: TGTGCCAGCAGCTTAGGACTAGCGGAAGAGACCCAGTACTTC; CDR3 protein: CASSLGLAEETQYF
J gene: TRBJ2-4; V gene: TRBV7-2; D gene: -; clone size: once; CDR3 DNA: TGTGCCAGCAGCTTAGGATCCACGTGGGACATTCAGTACTTC; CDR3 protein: CASSLGSTWDIQYF
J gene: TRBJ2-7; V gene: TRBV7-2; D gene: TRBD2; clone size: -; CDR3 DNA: TGTGCCAGCAGCTTGCCGACTAGCGGGCCCCTAGAGCAGTACTTC; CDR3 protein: CASSLPTSGPLEQYF
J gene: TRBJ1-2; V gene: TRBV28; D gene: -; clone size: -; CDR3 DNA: TGTGCCAGCCAAATTACAGGGAAGGGGTTACTATCCTACACCTTC; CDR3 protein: CASQITGKGLLSYTF
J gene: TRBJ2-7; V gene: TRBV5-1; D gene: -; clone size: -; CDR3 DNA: TGCGCCAGCAAATCCATCCCTGGGGGAGACTACGAGCAGTACTTC; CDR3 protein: CASKSIPGGDYEQYF
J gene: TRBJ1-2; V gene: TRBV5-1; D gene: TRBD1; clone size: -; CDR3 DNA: TGCGCCAGCAGCATTCTCGGGACAGAGACGAATGGCTACACCTTC; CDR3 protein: CASSILGTETNGYTF
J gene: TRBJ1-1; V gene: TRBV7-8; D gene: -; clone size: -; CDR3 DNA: TGTGCCAGCAGTTTATCCTTGGGGCGGGGTCGGACTGAAGCTTTCTTT; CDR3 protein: CASSLSLGRGRTEAFF
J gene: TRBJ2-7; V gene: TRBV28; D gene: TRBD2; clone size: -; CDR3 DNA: TGTGCCAGCAGCTTCATTGGGACTAGCGGGAAAACCTACGAGCAGTACTTC; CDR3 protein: CASSFIGTSGKTYEQYF
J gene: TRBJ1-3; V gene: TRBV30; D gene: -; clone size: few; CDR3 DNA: TGTGCCTGGAGCCGGGACTCGGGCTCTGGAAACACCATATATTTT; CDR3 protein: CAWSRDSGSGNTIYF
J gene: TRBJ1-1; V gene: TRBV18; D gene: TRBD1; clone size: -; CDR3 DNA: TGTGCCAGCTCACCGTCACAGGGGACTGAAGCTTTCTTT; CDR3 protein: CASSPSQGTEAFF
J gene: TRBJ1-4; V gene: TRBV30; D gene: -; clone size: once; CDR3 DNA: TGTGCCTGGGCGGGGAATGAAAAACTGTTTTTT; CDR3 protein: CAWAGNEKLFF
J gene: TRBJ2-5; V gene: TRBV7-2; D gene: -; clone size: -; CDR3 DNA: TGTGCCAGCAGTCGTCGAGGGGGGGAAGAGACCCAGTACTTC; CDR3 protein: CASSRRGGEETQYF
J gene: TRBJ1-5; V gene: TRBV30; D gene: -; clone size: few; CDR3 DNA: TGTGCCTGGAGTGGTTCAGACAATCAGCCCCAGCATTTT; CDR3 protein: CAWSGSDNQPQHF
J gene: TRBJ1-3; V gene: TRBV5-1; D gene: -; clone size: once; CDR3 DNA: TGCGCCAGCAGCTTTGGGGATCCTGGAAACACCATATATTTT; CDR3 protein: CASSFGDPGNTIYF
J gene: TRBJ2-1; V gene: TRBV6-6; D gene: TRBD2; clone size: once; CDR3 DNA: TGTGCCAGCAGCCTAGCGGGCAGGGATGAGCAGTTCTTC; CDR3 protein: CASSLAGRDEQFF
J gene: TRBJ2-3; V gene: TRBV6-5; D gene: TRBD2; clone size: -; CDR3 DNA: TGTGCCAGCAGTCATACTAGCGGGAGGGCTTTGGCGTATTTT; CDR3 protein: CASSHTSGRALAYF